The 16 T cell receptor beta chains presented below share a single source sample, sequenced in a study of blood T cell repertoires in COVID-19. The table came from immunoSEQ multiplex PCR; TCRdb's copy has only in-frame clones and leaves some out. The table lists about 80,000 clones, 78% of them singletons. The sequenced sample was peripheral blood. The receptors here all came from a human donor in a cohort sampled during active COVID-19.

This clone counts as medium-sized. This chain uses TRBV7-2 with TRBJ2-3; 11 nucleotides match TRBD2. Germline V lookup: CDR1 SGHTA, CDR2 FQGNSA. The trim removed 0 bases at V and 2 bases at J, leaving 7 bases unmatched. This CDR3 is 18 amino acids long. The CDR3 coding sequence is TGTGCCAGCAGCTTAGCGGTCCTAGCGGGAGGATACACAGATACGCAGTATTTT. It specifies CASSLAVLAGGYTDTQYF.

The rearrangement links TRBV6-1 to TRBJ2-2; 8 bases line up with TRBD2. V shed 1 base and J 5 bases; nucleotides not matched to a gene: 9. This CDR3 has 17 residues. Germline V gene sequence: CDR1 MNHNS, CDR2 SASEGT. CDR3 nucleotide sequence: TGTGCCAGCAGTGAAGTTTTCGGGGGGGCCGGGACCGGGGAGCTGTTTTTT. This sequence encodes CASSEVFGGAGTGELFF.

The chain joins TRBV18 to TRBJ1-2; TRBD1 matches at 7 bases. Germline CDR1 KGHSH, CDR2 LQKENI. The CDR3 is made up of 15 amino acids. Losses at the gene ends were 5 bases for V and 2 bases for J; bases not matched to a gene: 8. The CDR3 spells CASSFRQGSNYGYTF. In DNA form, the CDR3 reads TGTGCCAGCTCATTCAGACAGGGATCCAACTATGGCTACACCTTC.

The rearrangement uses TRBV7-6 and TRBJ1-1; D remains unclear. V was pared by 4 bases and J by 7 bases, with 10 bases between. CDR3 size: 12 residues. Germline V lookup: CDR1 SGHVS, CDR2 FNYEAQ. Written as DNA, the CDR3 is TGTGCCAGCAGCTCCGGGGAAAATGAAGCTTTCTTT. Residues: CASSSGENEAFF.

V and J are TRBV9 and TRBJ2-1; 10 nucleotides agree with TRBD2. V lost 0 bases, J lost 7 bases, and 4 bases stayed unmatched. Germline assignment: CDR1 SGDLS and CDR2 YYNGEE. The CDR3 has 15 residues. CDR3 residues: CASSVGAGGINEQFF. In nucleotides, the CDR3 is TGTGCCAGCAGCGTAGGAGCGGGGGGGATAAATGAGCAGTTCTTC. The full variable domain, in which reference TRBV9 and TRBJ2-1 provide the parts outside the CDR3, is DSGVTQTPKHLITATGQRVTLRCSPRSGDLSVYWYQQSLDQGLQFLIQYYNGEERAKGNILERFSAQQFPDLHSELNLSSLELGDSALYFCASSVGAGGINEQFFGPGTRLTVL.

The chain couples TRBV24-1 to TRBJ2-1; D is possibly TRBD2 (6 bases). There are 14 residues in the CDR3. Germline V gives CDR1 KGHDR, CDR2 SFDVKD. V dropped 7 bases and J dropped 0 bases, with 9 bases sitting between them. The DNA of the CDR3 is TGTGCCACCAGCGGGAGACCCTCCTACAATGAGCAGTTCTTC. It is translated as CATSGRPSYNEQFF.

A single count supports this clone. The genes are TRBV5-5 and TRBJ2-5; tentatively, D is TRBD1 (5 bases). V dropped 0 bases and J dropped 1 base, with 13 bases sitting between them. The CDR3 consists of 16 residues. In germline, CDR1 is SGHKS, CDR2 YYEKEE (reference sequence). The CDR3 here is CASSLAFRQIQETQYF. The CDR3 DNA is TGTGCCAGCAGCTTGGCCTTCAGACAGATCCAAGAGACCCAGTACTTC.

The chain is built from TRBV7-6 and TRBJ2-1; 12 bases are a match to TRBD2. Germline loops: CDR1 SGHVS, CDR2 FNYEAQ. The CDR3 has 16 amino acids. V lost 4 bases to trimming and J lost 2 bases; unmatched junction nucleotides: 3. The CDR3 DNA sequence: TGTGCCAGCAGCTCGACTAGCGGGGGTCCCTACAATGAGCAGTTCTTC. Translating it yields CASSSTSGGPYNEQFF.

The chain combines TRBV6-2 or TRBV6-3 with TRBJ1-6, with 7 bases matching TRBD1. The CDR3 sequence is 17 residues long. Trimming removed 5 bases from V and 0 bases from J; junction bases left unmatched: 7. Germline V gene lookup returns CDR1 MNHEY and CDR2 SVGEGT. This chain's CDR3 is CASSPGTASSYNSPLHF. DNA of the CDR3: TGTGCCAGCAGTCCGGGGACAGCGAGCTCCTATAATTCACCCCTCCACTTT.

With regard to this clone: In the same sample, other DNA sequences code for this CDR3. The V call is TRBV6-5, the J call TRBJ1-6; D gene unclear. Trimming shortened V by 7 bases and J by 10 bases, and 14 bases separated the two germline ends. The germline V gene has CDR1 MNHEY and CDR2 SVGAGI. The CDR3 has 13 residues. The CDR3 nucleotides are TGTGCCAGCAATTCGGTGGTGAACTCACCCCTCCACTTT. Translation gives CASNSVVNSPLHF.

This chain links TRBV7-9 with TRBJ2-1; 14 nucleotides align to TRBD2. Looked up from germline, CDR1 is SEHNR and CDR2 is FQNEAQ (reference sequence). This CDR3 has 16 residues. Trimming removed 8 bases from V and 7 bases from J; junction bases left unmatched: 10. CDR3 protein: CASSRRGLAGVNEQFF. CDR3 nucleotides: TGTGCCAGCTCCCGCCGGGGACTAGCGGGAGTGAATGAGCAGTTCTTC.

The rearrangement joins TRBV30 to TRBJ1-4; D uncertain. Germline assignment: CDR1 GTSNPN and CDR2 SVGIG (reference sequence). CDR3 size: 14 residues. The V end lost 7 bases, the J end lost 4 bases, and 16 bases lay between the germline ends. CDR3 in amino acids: CASSPDGLNEKLFF. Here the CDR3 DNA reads TGTGCCTCCTCACCCGATGGACTTAATGAAAAACTGTTTTTT.

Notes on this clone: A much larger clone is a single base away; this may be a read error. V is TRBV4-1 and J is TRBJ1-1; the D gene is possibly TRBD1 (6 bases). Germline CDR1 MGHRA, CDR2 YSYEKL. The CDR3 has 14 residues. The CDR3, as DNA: TGCGCCAGCAGCCAGCTTGCCGGGGACACTGAAACTTTCTTT. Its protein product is CASSQLAGDTETFF.

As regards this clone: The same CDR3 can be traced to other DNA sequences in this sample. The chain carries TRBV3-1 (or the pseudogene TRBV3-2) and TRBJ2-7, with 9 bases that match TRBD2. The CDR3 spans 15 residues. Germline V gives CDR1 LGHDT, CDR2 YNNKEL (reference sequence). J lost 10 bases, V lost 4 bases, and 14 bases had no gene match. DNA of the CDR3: TGTGCCAGCAGCCCCGAGGGAGCGGGGGGCCAACACCAGTACTTC. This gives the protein CASSPEGAGGQHQYF.

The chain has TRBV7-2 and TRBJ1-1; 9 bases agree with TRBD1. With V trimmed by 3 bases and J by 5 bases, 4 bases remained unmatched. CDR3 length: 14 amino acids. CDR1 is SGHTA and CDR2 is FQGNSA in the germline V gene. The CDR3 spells CASSFGQGRTEAFF. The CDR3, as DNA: TGTGCCAGCAGCTTCGGACAGGGGAGGACTGAAGCTTTCTTT.

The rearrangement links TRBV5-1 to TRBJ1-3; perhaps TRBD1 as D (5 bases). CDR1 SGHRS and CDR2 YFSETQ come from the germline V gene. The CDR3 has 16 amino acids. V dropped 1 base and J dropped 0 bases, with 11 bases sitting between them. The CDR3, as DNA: TGCGCCAGCAGCTTGACAGGCCCTTTCTCTGGAAACACCATATATTTT. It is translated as CASSLTGPFSGNTIYF.